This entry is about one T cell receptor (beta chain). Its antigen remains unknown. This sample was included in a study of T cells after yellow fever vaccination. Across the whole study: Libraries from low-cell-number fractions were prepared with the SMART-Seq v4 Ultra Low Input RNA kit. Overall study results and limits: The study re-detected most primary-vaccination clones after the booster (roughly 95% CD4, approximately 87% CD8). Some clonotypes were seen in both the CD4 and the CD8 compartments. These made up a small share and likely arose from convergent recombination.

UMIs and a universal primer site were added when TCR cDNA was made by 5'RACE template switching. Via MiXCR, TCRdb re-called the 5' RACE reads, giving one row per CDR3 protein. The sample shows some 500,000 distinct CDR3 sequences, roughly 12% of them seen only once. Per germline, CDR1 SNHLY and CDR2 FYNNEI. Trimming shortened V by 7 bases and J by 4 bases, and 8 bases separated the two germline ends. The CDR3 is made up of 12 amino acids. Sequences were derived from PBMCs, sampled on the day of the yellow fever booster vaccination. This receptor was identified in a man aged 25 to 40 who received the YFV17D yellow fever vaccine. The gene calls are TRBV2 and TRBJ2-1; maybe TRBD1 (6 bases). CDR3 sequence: CASNRDYNEQFF. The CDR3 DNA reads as TGTGCCAGCAACAGGGATTACAATGAGCAGTTCTTC. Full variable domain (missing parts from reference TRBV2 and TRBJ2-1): EPEVTQTPSHQVTQMGQEVILRCVPISNHLYFYWYRQILGQKVEFLVSFYNNEISEKSEIFDDQFSVERPDGSNFTLKIRSTKLEDSAMYFCASNRDYNEQFFGPGTRLTVL.